This T cell receptor (beta chain) was recorded in a study of shared clonotypes between healthy human individuals. Deletions cut 5 bases from V and 10 bases from J, with 18 bases between. From germline, CDR1 is SGHTA and CDR2 FQGNSA. The CDR3 consists of 15 residues. The repertoire was sequenced with immunoSEQ multiplex PCR; TCRdb's copy has only in-frame clones and lacks some. Of roughly 2 million clones in the sample, roughly 95% are singletons; the top ten hold under 0.15%. Healthy adults negative for HIV, lacking recent acute infections or vaccinations, served as donors. The receptor's source is a man aged 18 to 30 in good health. The V gene is TRBV7-2, the J gene TRBJ1-6, with D maybe TRBD1 (5 bases). The sequencing sample was made of naive CD4+ T cells sorted from blood. Subset noted: CD45RA+ positively selected. The CDR3 sequence: CASSAPGPVTSPLHF. The CDR3 bases are TGTGCCAGCAGCGCACCGGGACCCGTTACCTCACCCCTCCACTTT.